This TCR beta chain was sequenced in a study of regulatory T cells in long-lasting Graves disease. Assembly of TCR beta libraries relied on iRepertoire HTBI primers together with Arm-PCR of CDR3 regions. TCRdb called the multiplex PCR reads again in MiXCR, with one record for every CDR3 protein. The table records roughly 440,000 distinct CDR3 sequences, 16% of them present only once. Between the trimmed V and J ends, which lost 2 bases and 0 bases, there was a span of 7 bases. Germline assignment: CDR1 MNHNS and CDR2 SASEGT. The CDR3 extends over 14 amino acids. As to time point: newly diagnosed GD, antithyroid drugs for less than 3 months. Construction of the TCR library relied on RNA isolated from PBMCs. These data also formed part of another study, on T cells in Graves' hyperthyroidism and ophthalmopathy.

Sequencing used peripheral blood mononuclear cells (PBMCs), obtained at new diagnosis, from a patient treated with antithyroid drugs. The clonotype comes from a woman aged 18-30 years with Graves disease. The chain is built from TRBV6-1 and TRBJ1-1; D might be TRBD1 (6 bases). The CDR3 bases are TGTGCCAGCAGTGAAACAGGGCTGAACACTGAAGCTTTCTTT. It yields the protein CASSETGLNTEAFF.